The rows below give T cell receptor beta chains drawn from one sample of a study of cytomegalovirus exposure and HLA in healthy donors. TCRdb keeps only in-frame clones here, not all; method: immunoSEQ multiplex PCR. The table includes some 140,000 clones, about 80% detected once. Sequencing was done on a sample of PBMCs. The receptors derive from a woman between 40 and 50 years old in good health and CMV-seronegative. Both conserved end residues are part of each CDR3. A D gene is named only where the DNA matches it firmly. Some rows have no size entry. The others give once, few or many, or a class for an expanded clone.

TRBJ1-5 | . | . | TRBV15 | CATSRDRNQPQHF | TGTGCCACCAGCAGAGACAGGAATCAGCCCCAGCATTTT
TRBJ2-7 | . | TRBD2 | TRBV9 | CASSVDLAGEREQYF | TGTGCCAGCAGCGTAGATCTAGCGGGAGAGCGGGAGCAGTACTTC
TRBJ1-4 | . | TRBD1 | TRBV10-3 | CATSGQGGINEKLFF | TGTGCCACCTCCGGACAGGGGGGGATTAATGAAAAACTGTTTTTT
TRBJ1-5 | . | . | TRBV7-9 | CASSLEIGGSQPQHF | TGTGCCAGCAGCTTAGAGATTGGAGGGAGTCAGCCCCAGCATTTT
TRBJ1-2 | once | TRBD1 | TRBV7-9 | CASSSGTGNGYTF | TGTGCCAGCAGTTCCGGGACAGGCAATGGCTACACCTTC
TRBJ2-2 | . | . | TRBV5-1 | CASSLGLVWETGELFF | TGCGCCAGCAGCTTGGGACTAGTGTGGGAAACCGGGGAGCTGTTTTTT
TRBJ1-1 | . | . | TRBV11-3 | CASSLPPGLGDTEAFF | TGTGCCAGCAGCTTACCCCCAGGCCTCGGGGACACTGAAGCTTTCTTT
TRBJ1-1 | once | . | TRBV5-6 | CASSRATGSSQTAFF | TGTGCCAGCAGCCGGGCGACAGGATCCTCACAGACAGCTTTCTTT
TRBJ2-1 | . | . | TRBV10-1 | CASSNTKFRGRGAYNEQFF | TGCGCCAGCAGTAATACTAAGTTCCGGGGCAGGGGTGCCTACAATGAGCAGTTCTTC
TRBJ2-7 | once | . | TRBV5-4 | CASSSAYEQYF | TGTGCCAGCAGCTCAGCCTACGAGCAGTACTTC
TRBJ2-3 | . | TRBD2 | TRBV5-1 | CASSLGLAGGSYPDTQYF | TGCGCCAGCAGCTTGGGACTAGCGGGAGGGTCGTATCCAGATACGCAGTATTTT
TRBJ2-1 | . | . | TRBV10-2 | CASTDTGRSGDNEQFF | TGCGCCAGCACCGATACAGGACGATCGGGAGACAATGAGCAGTTCTTC
TRBJ2-5 | . | . | TRBV5-1 | CASSTGGGETQYF | TGCGCCAGCAGCACAGGGGGGGGAGAGACCCAGTACTTC
TRBJ2-7 | . | . | TRBV6-5 | CASTHRREANEQYF | TGTGCCAGCACCCACCGGCGCGAAGCGAACGAGCAGTACTTC
TRBJ1-1 | . | TRBD1 | TRBV5-1 | CASSPRTGWNTEAFF | TGCGCCAGCAGCCCTAGGACAGGATGGAACACTGAAGCTTTCTTT
TRBJ1-5 | . | . | TRBV27 | CASSLSRGLGGNQPQHF | TGTGCCAGCAGTTTATCGAGGGGACTCGGAGGCAATCAGCCCCAGCATTTT
TRBJ1-1 | . | . | TRBV2 | CASRGEGVERTEAFF | TGTGCCAGCCGGGGAGAGGGGGTCGAACGGACTGAAGCTTTCTTT
TRBJ2-7 | . | . | TRBV2 | CASSGSLYEQYF | TGTGCCAGCAGCGGGTCCCTCTACGAGCAGTACTTC
TRBJ1-4 | . | TRBD1 | TRBV18 | CASRDRANEKLFF | TGTGCCAGCAGGGACAGGGCTAATGAAAAACTGTTTTTT
TRBJ2-3 | . | TRBD2 | TRBV13 | CASSPEGGGVITDTQYF | TGTGCCAGCAGCCCCGAGGGCGGGGGTGTCATCACAGATACGCAGTATTTT
TRBJ2-3 | . | TRBD2 | TRBV5-4 | CASSSLAGRFTDTQYF | TGTGCCAGCAGCTCGTTAGCGGGGAGATTCACAGATACGCAGTATTTT
TRBJ2-2 | few | TRBD2 | TRBV6-1 | CASSEGLAGGGLGGELFF | TGTGCCAGCAGTGAGGGACTAGCGGGAGGGGGACTTGGCGGGGAGCTGTTTTTT
TRBJ2-2 | . | TRBD1 | TRBV11-2 | CASSPITGGTGELFF | TGTGCCAGCAGCCCCATTACAGGGGGCACCGGGGAGCTGTTTTTT
TRBJ2-3 | . | TRBD1 | TRBV2 | CASRGQGTDTQYF | TGTGCCAGCAGGGGACAGGGCACAGATACGCAGTATTTT
TRBJ2-2 | . | TRBD2 | TRBV7-9 | CASRPGLAGRTGELFF | TGTGCCAGCAGACCGGGACTAGCGGGTCGCACCGGGGAGCTGTTTTTT
TRBJ1-6 | . | . | TRBV6-4 | CASSEENRVGGSPLHF | TGTGCCAGCAGTGAGGAAAACAGGGTTGGAGGTTCACCCCTCCACTTT
TRBJ2-3 | . | . | TRBV20-1 | CSARVKAGVRF | TGCAGTGCTAGAGTCAAGGCAGGGGTGAGATTT
TRBJ1-1 | . | . | TRBV7-9 | CASSPRRTGRGDTEAFF | TGTGCCAGCAGCCCGAGGAGAACTGGGAGGGGTGATACTGAAGCTTTCTTT
TRBJ1-1 | once | . | TRBV7-9 | CASSSLNGLNTEAFF | TGTGCCAGCAGCTCCCTAAATGGTTTGAACACTGAAGCTTTCTTT
TRBJ1-5 | few | . | TRBV27 | CASSLSPPRSNQPQHF | TGTGCCAGCAGTTTATCCCCCCCCAGAAGCAATCAGCCCCAGCATTTT
TRBJ1-5 | . | . | TRBV28 | CASLEAGQFSNQPQHF | TGTGCCAGCTTAGAAGCTGGGCAGTTTAGCAATCAGCCCCAGCATTTT
TRBJ2-7 | . | TRBD1 | TRBV10-1 | CASSEPGTGSSYEQYF | TGCGCCAGCAGTGAGCCTGGGACAGGGAGCTCCTACGAGCAGTACTTC
TRBJ2-3 | . | TRBD1 | TRBV2 | CASTRDRGRDTQYF | TGTGCCAGCACTAGGGACAGGGGTCGGGATACGCAGTATTTT
TRBJ2-7 | few | TRBD2 | TRBV9 | CASSVGLADYEQYF | TGTGCCAGCAGCGTGGGACTAGCGGACTACGAGCAGTACTTC
TRBJ1-5 | once | TRBD1 | TRBV6-5 | CASSPRGRAGQPQHF | TGTGCCAGCAGCCCCAGGGGGCGGGCGGGGCAGCCCCAGCATTTT
TRBJ2-7 | . | TRBD2 | TRBV10-2 | CASSVASGGASSYEQYF | TGCGCCAGCAGTGTGGCTAGCGGGGGGGCCTCCTCCTACGAGCAGTACTTC
TRBJ1-3 | . | . | TRBV2 | CASIRESSGNTIYF | TGTGCCAGCATACGAGAGAGCTCTGGAAACACCATATATTTT
TRBJ2-1 | . | . | TRBV6-6 | CASSRYNEQFF | TGTGCCAGCAGTCGGTACAATGAGCAGTTCTTC
TRBJ1-1 | once | . | TRBV2 | CASSLDRLMNTEAFF | TGTGCCAGCAGTTTAGACAGGCTCATGAACACTGAAGCTTTCTTT